These 32 T cell receptor beta chains share one sample of origin, sequenced in a study of blood T cell repertoires in COVID-19. Only in-frame clones appear in the TCRdb table, and some are missing; sequencing was by immunoSEQ multiplex PCR. Here the sample spans 650,000 to 800,000 clones, approximately 90% being singletons. The specimen was peripheral blood. The receptors were gathered from a woman under 30 with acute or convalescent COVID-19.

The chain links TRBV4-3 to TRBJ2-1; TRBD2 matches 11 bases. The CDR3 spans 17 residues. Per germline, CDR1 LGHNA and CDR2 YSLEER. Trimming cost V 0 bases and J 6 bases; bases outside gene matches: 7. The CDR3 protein is CASSQEGPGLAGNEQFF. In DNA form, the CDR3 reads TGCGCCAGCAGCCAAGAAGGTCCCGGACTAGCGGGCAATGAGCAGTTCTTC.

Concerning this clone itself: Other DNA variants within this sample encode the same CDR3. The gene calls are TRBV12-3 or TRBV12-4 and TRBJ1-1; D uncertain. Trimming took 6 bases from V and 0 from J, leaving 8 bases between them. The CDR3 has 13 amino acids. This CDR3 is CASSPTVNTEAFF. The CDR3 DNA reads as TGTGCCAGCAGCCCCACAGTGAACACTGAAGCTTTCTTT.

This chain joins TRBV3-1 (or the pseudogene TRBV3-2) and TRBJ2-7, with TRBD1 matching 7 bases. The ends lost 4 bases at V and 1 base at J; junction bases unmatched: 4. CDR3 length: 14 residues. Per germline, CDR1 LGHDT and CDR2 YNNKEL (reference sequence). The CDR3 bases are TGTGCCAGCAGCCGACAGGGCCCTTCCTACGAGCAGTACTTC. Encoded protein: CASSRQGPSYEQYF.

The genes are TRBV2 and TRBJ1-4; D uncertain. Germline CDR1 and CDR2: SNHLY and FYNNEI. The CDR3 consists of 12 residues. V gave up 6 bases and J gave up 8 bases, with 10 bases separating them. In DNA form, the CDR3 reads TGTGCCAGCAGAGAGGGATTCGAAAAACTGTTTTTT. It codes for CASREGFEKLFF. Based on the CDR3 plus reference TRBV2 and TRBJ1-4, the full variable domain is EPEVTQTPSHQVTQMGQEVILRCVPISNHLYFYWYRQILGQKVEFLVSFYNNEISEKSEIFDDQFSVERPDGSNFTLKIRSTKLEDSAMYFCASREGFEKLFFGSGTQLSVL.

V and J are TRBV15 and TRBJ1-4; weak D call: TRBD1 (6 bases). V lost 0 bases and J 7 bases, leaving 12 bases between the germline ends. CDR1 and CDR2 (germline): LNHNV, YYDKDF (reference sequence). CDR3 size: 15 residues. CDR3 amino acids: CATSREGGISEKLFF. The CDR3, as DNA: TGTGCCACCAGCAGAGAAGGGGGAATTTCTGAAAAACTGTTTTTT. Looking up the rest from reference TRBV15 and TRBJ1-4 gives the full variable domain: DAMVIQNPRYQVTQFGKPVTLSCSQTLNHNVMYWYQQKSSQAPKLLFHYYDKDFNNEADTPDNFQSRRPNTSFCFLDIRSPGLGDTAMYLCATSREGGISEKLFFGSGTQLSVL.

The gene calls are TRBV19 and TRBJ1-6, with a tentative D call TRBD1 (6 bases). CDR3 size: 14 residues. The V end lost 2 bases, the J end lost 7 bases, and 9 bases lay between the germline ends. CDR1 is LNHDA, CDR2 SQIVND, per germline (reference sequence). For the CDR3, the DNA is TGTGCCAGTAGTATATGGGGGCAGAATTCACCCCTCCACTTT. Its translation: CASSIWGQNSPLHF.

The chain uses TRBV23-1 and TRBJ1-3; no clear D gene. TRBV23-1 is designated an ORF whose function remains uncertain. CDR3 length: 16 residues. V dropped 2 bases and J dropped 0 bases, with 11 bases sitting between them. CDR3: CASSQRSYSSGNTIYF. The CDR3 DNA sequence: TGCGCCAGCAGTCAACGGTCATATAGCTCTGGAAACACCATATATTTT.

This chain connects TRBV6-2 or TRBV6-3 to TRBJ1-1; TRBD1 aligns across 7 bases. The CDR3 has 16 residues. V dropped 2 bases and J dropped 0; count of bases not matched to a gene: 6. Germline V gene data show CDR1 as MNHEY and CDR2 as SVGEGT. This CDR3 is CASSYAQGRMNTEAFF. CDR3 nucleotide sequence: TGTGCCAGCAGTTACGCACAGGGGCGGATGAACACTGAAGCTTTCTTT.

As DNA, the CDR3 is TGTGCCAACTCTAGCGGGGGGGAACTATACAATGAGCAGTTCTTC. This encodes CANSSGGELYNEQFF. The genes are TRBV21-1 and TRBJ2-1; the D segment call TRBD2 is taken from the table without a DNA check. TRBV21-1 is recorded as a pseudogene. This CDR3 is built from 15 residues.

Note on this clone: The sample holds other DNA sequences that translate to the same CDR3. The chain links TRBV18 to TRBJ1-2; a weak D match, TRBD1 (5 bases). Trimming took 0 bases from V and 7 from J, leaving 9 bases between them. Germline CDR1 and CDR2: KGHSH and LQKENI. The CDR3 is 13 amino acids. CDR3 DNA sequence: TGTGCCAGCTCACCACCTGCCGGGGGTGGCTACACCTTC. This encodes CASSPPAGGGYTF.

The genes are TRBV4-1 and TRBJ2-7, with D possibly TRBD2 on 5 matching bases. V was shortened by 1 base and J by 3 bases, with 13 bases between the two germline ends. The CDR3 runs to 15 residues. The germline V gene has CDR1 MGHRA and CDR2 YSYEKL. The CDR3 reads CASSQVGGLSYEQYF. The CDR3 DNA sequence: TGCGCCAGCAGCCAAGTGGGTGGACTGAGCTACGAGCAGTACTTC.

The gene calls are TRBV7-3 and TRBJ2-1, with D possibly matching TRBD2 (7 bases). This CDR3 region has 16 residues. Trimming shortened V by 4 bases and J by 0 bases, and 13 bases separated the two germline ends. In germline, CDR1 is SGHTA, CDR2 FQGTGA. The CDR3 reads CASSSPGEGSYNEQFF. DNA for the CDR3: TGTGCCAGCAGCTCTCCAGGGGAGGGCTCCTACAATGAGCAGTTCTTC.

In its sample, this clone was seen once. The genes are TRBV11-1 and TRBJ2-7; TRBD2 might be the D (6 bases). Trimming stripped 4 bases from V and 0 bases from J, with 7 bases between. The CDR3 length is 13 residues. The germline V gene has CDR1 SGHAT and CDR2 FQDESV (reference sequence). CDR3 coding DNA: TGTGCCAGCAGCTGGGGGGACTCCTACGAGCAGTACTTC. The encoded protein is CASSWGDSYEQYF.

The V and J genes are TRBV19 and TRBJ2-2; possibly TRBD1 for D (6 bases). Germline V gene sequence: CDR1 LNHDA, CDR2 SQIVND (reference sequence). Deletions cut 6 bases from V and 6 bases from J, with 11 bases between. CDR3 length: 13 residues. The DNA for the CDR3 is TGTGCCAGTAGGATAACAGGGTCCGGGGAGCTGTTTTTT. This encodes CASRITGSGELFF.

This sequence joins TRBV25-1 and TRBJ1-6; 12 bases are shared with TRBD1. V shed 7 bases, J shed 10 bases, and the junction held 8 bases outside the gene matches. CDR1 MGHDK and CDR2 SYGVNS come from the germline V gene. The CDR3 totals 15 residues. CDR3 sequence reads: CASKYGTGGQSPLHF. The CDR3, as DNA: TGTGCCAGCAAGTACGGGACAGGGGGCCAATCACCCCTCCACTTT.

This clone is a singleton in its sample. V gene TRBV5-1 combines with J gene TRBJ2-1; a weak D match, TRBD1 (6 bases). There are 14 residues in the CDR3. The V gene's germline CDR1 is SGHRS and CDR2 YFSETQ. The V and J ends lost 6 bases and 5 bases respectively, with 15 bases between them. CDR3 residues: CASTGTNPHNEQFF. The CDR3 DNA reads as TGCGCCAGCACCGGGACAAACCCGCACAATGAGCAGTTCTTC.

V gene TRBV29-1 combines with J gene TRBJ2-7, with D unresolved. CDR1 is SQVTM and CDR2 is ANQGSEA in the germline V gene. Between the trimmed V and J ends, which lost 4 bases and 7 bases, there was a span of 20 bases. The CDR3 extends over 14 amino acids. The CDR3 DNA reads as TGCAGCGTTGTGGGCAGGTCGAAAAACGGAGAGCAGTACTTC. Encoded protein: CSVVGRSKNGEQYF.

The chain joins TRBV6-6 to TRBJ1-5; 12 bases fit TRBD1. V shed 0 bases, J shed 9 bases, and the junction held 6 bases outside the gene matches. CDR3 length: 16 residues. Germline V CDR1 and CDR2: MNHNY, SVGAGI (reference sequence). The CDR3 sequence: CASSYSGTGGAGPQHF. The DNA for the CDR3 is TGTGCCAGCAGTTACTCTGGGACAGGGGGCGCAGGGCCCCAGCATTTT.

The chain recombines TRBV6-5 with TRBJ1-2; D unclear. V lost 2 bases, J lost 4 bases, and 8 bases lay in between. This CDR3 region has 13 residues. Per the germline V gene, CDR1 is MNHEY and CDR2 is SVGAGI. Here the CDR3 reads CASSYQRLYGYTF. The CDR3 nucleotides are TGTGCCAGCAGTTACCAAAGACTCTATGGCTACACCTTC.

The genes are TRBV19 and TRBJ1-2; 8 nucleotides agree with TRBD1. V shed 7 bases and J 6 bases; nucleotides not matched to a gene: 19. CDR1 and CDR2 (germline): LNHDA, SQIVND (reference sequence). The CDR3 totals 17 residues. This CDR3 is CASTRWTGMGRENGYTF. Written as DNA, the CDR3 is TGTGCCAGTACTCGATGGACAGGGATGGGTCGGGAGAATGGCTACACCTTC.

This clone has just one count. The rearrangement links TRBV5-1 to TRBJ2-1; 15 bases are a match to TRBD2. The CDR3 loop spans 18 amino acids. From germline, CDR1 is SGHRS and CDR2 YFSETQ. V was pared by 3 bases and J by 5 bases, with 9 bases of the junction left unmatched. The CDR3 nucleotides read TGCGCCAGCAGCTCTTGGGGGACTAGCGGGGGGCGCAACAATGAGCAGTTCTTC. Translation: CASSSWGTSGGRNNEQFF.

The rearrangement joins TRBV29-1 to TRBJ2-4; 8 nucleotides agree with TRBD1. The CDR3 has 13 residues. The V gene's germline CDR1 is SQVTM and CDR2 ANQGSEA. Trimming cost V 1 base and J 4 bases; bases outside gene matches: 0. Written as DNA, the CDR3 is TGCAGCGTTGAAGGGACAGGGAAAAACATTCAGTACTTC. Protein sequence: CSVEGTGKNIQYF.

CDR3 in amino acids: CASRGAGQGAPGNTIYF. The CDR3 DNA reads as TGTGCCAGCAGGGGTGCGGGACAGGGGGCCCCTGGAAACACCATATATTTT. The chain carries TRBV13 and TRBJ1-3; 12 positions agree with TRBD1. The ends lost 6 bases at V and 2 bases at J; junction bases unmatched: 8. Germline V gene lookup returns CDR1 PRHDT and CDR2 FYEKMQ (reference sequence). CDR3 size: 17 residues.

The rearrangement uses TRBV18 and TRBJ2-3; D may be TRBD1 (6 bases). Trimming removed 3 bases at V and 4 bases at J, with 14 bases between. Germline-derived CDR1 and CDR2 are KGHSH and LQKENI. The CDR3 covers 15 residues. CDR3 coding DNA: TGTGCCAGCTCACCCTCCCAGGGGTCCGCAGATACGCAGTATTTT. As protein: CASSPSQGSADTQYF.

The J gene is TRBJ1-6, the V gene TRBV7-9, with D maybe TRBD1 (6 bases). Looked up from germline, CDR1 is SEHNR and CDR2 is FQNEAQ (reference sequence). Trimming pared 6 bases from V and 2 bases from J, leaving 17 bases between. This CDR3 region has 17 residues. The CDR3 sequence is CASSFPADSPYNSPLHF. CDR3 coding DNA: TGTGCCAGCAGTTTTCCCGCGGACAGCCCCTATAATTCACCCCTCCACTTT. Full variable domain (missing parts from reference TRBV7-9 and TRBJ1-6): DTGVSQNPRHKITKRGQNVTFRCDPISEHNRLYWYRQTLGQGPEFLTYFQNEAQLEKSRLLSDRFSAERPKGSFSTLEIQRTEQGDSAMYLCASSFPADSPYNSPLHFGNGTRLTVT.

The V and J genes are TRBV5-1 and TRBJ2-3; 10 nucleotides line up with TRBD1. CDR1 is SGHRS, CDR2 YFSETQ, per germline. This CDR3 comprises 16 residues. Unmatched junction bases numbered 9, after V lost 4 bases and J lost 4 bases. The CDR3 region has the DNA TGCGCCAGCAGCCTGCCGACAGGGGGCAACGCAGATACGCAGTATTTT. Protein product: CASSLPTGGNADTQYF.

The V call is TRBV24-1, the J call TRBJ2-7; D gene unclear. This CDR3 has 14 amino acids. V was trimmed by 1 base and J by 2 bases, leaving 8 bases between them. Germline V gene lookup returns CDR1 KGHDR and CDR2 SFDVKD. DNA of the CDR3: TGTGCCACCAGTGATTTAGCCAGGCCCTACGAGCAGTACTTC. Translating it yields CATSDLARPYEQYF.

This clone is a singleton in its sample. J is TRBJ1-1 and V is TRBV12-5; 7 positions match TRBD1. CDR3 length equals 15 residues. With 1 base clipped from V and 3 bases from J, the junction kept 5 bases outside the gene matches. Germline CDR1 is LGHNT and CDR2 is FRNRAP. The CDR3 nucleotides read TGTGCTAGTGGTTTGGGACAGGGTACCGACACTGAAGCTTTCTTT. It encodes CASGLGQGTDTEAFF.

The rearrangement links TRBV9 to TRBJ2-3; D not resolved. The CDR3 is 12 residues long. Trimming stripped 0 bases from V and 5 bases from J, with 4 bases between. Germline lookup yields CDR1 SGDLS and CDR2 YYNGEE. The CDR3 spells CASSVGQDTQYF. In nucleotides, the CDR3 is TGTGCCAGCAGCGTAGGGCAAGATACGCAGTATTTT.

V is TRBV19 and J is TRBJ1-5; D is possibly TRBD1 (5 bases). The CDR3 runs to 15 residues. V lost 0 bases to trimming and J lost 3 bases, with 9 bases between them. Germline V gene data show CDR1 as LNHDA and CDR2 as SQIVND (reference sequence). The CDR3: CASSIDRVDNQPQHF. The CDR3 DNA reads as TGTGCCAGTAGTATAGACAGGGTTGACAATCAGCCCCAGCATTTT.

The J gene is TRBJ1-1, the V gene TRBV19; D might be TRBD1 (5 bases). The CDR3 loop spans 13 amino acids. V lost 7 bases and J 1 base, leaving 10 bases between the germline ends. CDR1 is LNHDA, CDR2 SQIVND, per germline (reference sequence). CDR3 region: CASIGDRNTEAFF. The DNA of the CDR3 is TGTGCCAGTATAGGTGACAGGAACACTGAAGCTTTCTTT.

The CDR3 reads CASSRGGTFRSNQPQHF. In DNA form, the CDR3 reads TGTGCCAGCAGCCGGGGGGGCACCTTCCGGAGCAATCAGCCCCAGCATTTT. The V and J genes are TRBV7-2 and TRBJ1-5, with D possibly being TRBD1 (6 bases). This CDR3 has 17 amino acids. Germline V CDR1 and CDR2: SGHTA, FQGNSA. Trimming pared 5 bases from V and 1 base from J, leaving 18 bases between.